This is a list of T cell receptor beta chains from one sample in a study of blood T cell repertoires in COVID-19. The method was immunoSEQ multiplex PCR; TCRdb's version includes in-frame clones alone and lacks a portion of them. The table shows around 190,000 clones, with approximately 88% occurring only once. Sequenced: PBMCs or T cells enriched from blood (not recorded which). Receptor source: a woman younger than 30 who had recovered from COVID-19. CDR3s include the opening cysteine and the closing phenylalanine or tryptophan. A D gene is named only where the DNA matches it firmly. Some rows mark clone size as missing; the rest say once, few, many or name a class of expanded clone.

J gene,clone size,V gene,D gene,CDR3 protein,CDR3 DNA
TRBJ1-4,-,TRBV29-1,-,CSVFGSHEKLFF,TGCAGCGTCTTTGGCAGTCATGAAAAACTGTTTTTT
TRBJ1-5,-,TRBV3-1/TRBV3-2,-,CASSQDAGSNQPQHF,TGTGCCAGCAGCCAAGATGCAGGAAGCAATCAGCCCCAGCATTTT
TRBJ1-5,few,TRBV5-1,TRBD1,CASSPTGTDNQPQHF,TGCGCCAGCAGCCCCACCGGGACAGACAATCAGCCCCAGCATTTT
TRBJ1-1,once,TRBV19,TRBD1,CASSQGQGGTEAFF,TGTGCCAGTAGCCAAGGACAGGGAGGAACTGAAGCTTTCTTT
TRBJ1-2,-,TRBV30,-,CAWRGGVGYTF,TGTGCCTGGAGAGGGGGAGTTGGCTACACCTTC
TRBJ2-7,-,TRBV12-5,-,CASGLDTGSEQYF,TGTGCTAGTGGTTTGGACACAGGGAGCGAGCAGTACTTC
TRBJ1-1,-,TRBV9,-,CASSVGGGPEAFF,TGTGCCAGCAGCGTAGGGGGAGGGCCCGAGGCTTTCTTT
TRBJ1-2,-,TRBV5-1,-,CASSLGSFYGYTF,TGCGCCAGCAGCCTCGGGTCTTTCTATGGCTACACCTTC
TRBJ1-2,-,TRBV28,TRBD1,CASSFRTGRGYGYTF,TGTGCCAGCAGTTTCCGGACAGGGAGGGGATATGGCTACACCTTC
TRBJ2-3,-,TRBV5-6,-,CASSQDFGDTQYF,TGTGCCAGCAGCCAGGACTTCGGAGATACGCAGTATTTT
TRBJ1-6,-,TRBV27,-,CASRGGSYNSPLHF,TGTGCCAGCAGAGGGGGCTCCTATAATTCACCCCTCCACTTT
TRBJ2-7,-,TRBV11-3,TRBD1,CASSLGQGAAFEQYF,TGTGCCAGCAGCTTAGGGCAGGGGGCGGCCTTTGAGCAGTACTTC
TRBJ2-3,-,TRBV7-9,-,CASSLLEGPDTQYF,TGTGCCAGCAGCCTTTTGGAGGGCCCCGATACGCAGTATTTT
TRBJ2-2,-,TRBV27,-,CASSFVSGTNTGELFF,TGTGCCAGCAGTTTTGTTTCAGGGACAAACACCGGGGAGCTGTTTTTT
TRBJ2-7,-,TRBV6-5,-,CASSPDFHTYEQYF,TGTGCCAGCAGCCCGGACTTTCATACCTACGAGCAGTACTTC
TRBJ2-1,-,TRBV9,TRBD2,CASSAAGVGLNEQFF,TGTGCCAGCAGCGCCGCGGGAGTAGGGCTCAATGAGCAGTTCTTC
TRBJ1-5,-,TRBV18,TRBD1,CASSPGTANQPQHF,TGTGCCAGCTCACCAGGGACAGCGAATCAGCCCCAGCATTTT
TRBJ1-2,-,TRBV7-8,TRBD1,CASSAGQGGGYTF,TGTGCCAGCAGCGCCGGACAGGGCGGTGGCTACACCTTC
TRBJ2-5,-,TRBV11-2,-,CASSLESREETQYF,TGTGCCAGCAGCTTAGAAAGCAGGGAAGAGACCCAGTACTTC
TRBJ2-5,-,TRBV19,TRBD1,CASSIQGVQETQYF,TGTGCCAGTAGTATTCAGGGGGTGCAAGAGACCCAGTACTTC
TRBJ2-7,-,TRBV28,TRBD2,CASSPLAGGYEQYF,TGTGCCAGCAGTCCATTAGCGGGCGGCTACGAGCAGTACTTC
TRBJ2-7,-,TRBV19,TRBD1,CASSQQGQSYEQYF,TGTGCCAGTAGCCAACAGGGACAGAGCTACGAGCAGTACTTC
TRBJ2-1,-,TRBV19,TRBD2,CASGLEREKHEQFF,TGTGCCTCCGGTCTGGAGCGGGAGAAGCATGAGCAGTTCTTC
TRBJ1-6,-,TRBV15,-,CATSRDREYNSPLHF,TGTGCCACCAGCAGAGATAGAGAATATAATTCACCCCTCCACTTT
TRBJ2-1,-,TRBV24-1,-,CATSDLHSNEQFF,TGTGCCACCAGTGATTTGCATTCCAATGAGCAGTTCTTC
TRBJ2-2,-,TRBV4-1,-,CASSQPQRGTGELFF,TGCGCCAGCAGCCAACCTCAAAGGGGCACCGGGGAGCTGTTTTTT
TRBJ1-5,-,TRBV7-8,-,CASSSSQVTGNQPQHF,TGTGCCAGCAGCTCCTCACAGGTTACTGGCAATCAGCCCCAGCATTTT
TRBJ1-1,few,TRBV5-1,-,CASGLGGNTEAFF,TGCGCCAGCGGACTCGGGGGGAACACTGAAGCTTTCTTT
TRBJ1-5,-,TRBV27,-,CASSFSRGWPQHF,TGTGCCAGCAGTTTCTCAAGGGGTTGGCCCCAGCATTTT
TRBJ2-3,once,TRBV19,-,CASSWGGNRDF,TGTGCCAGTAGCTGGGGGGGGAACAGGGATTTT
TRBJ1-6,-,TRBV25-1,TRBD1,CASSQEGAASPLHF,TGTGCCAGCAGTCAGGAGGGGGCGGCTTCACCCCTCCACTTT
TRBJ1-3,-,TRBV28,TRBD1,CASSTSRQGLWNTIYF,TGTGCCAGCAGTACATCTCGACAGGGTCTATGGAACACCATATATTTT
TRBJ1-1,-,TRBV25-1,TRBD1,CASSGSQGASEAFF,TGTGCCAGCAGTGGATCACAGGGGGCTTCTGAAGCTTTCTTT
TRBJ2-5,few,TRBV27,TRBD2,CASSSRLAGGQETQYF,TGTGCCAGCAGTTCAAGACTAGCGGGGGGTCAAGAGACCCAGTACTTC
TRBJ1-1,-,TRBV3-1/TRBV3-2,TRBD1,CARTGGHEAFF,TGTGCCAGGACAGGGGGCCATGAAGCTTTCTTT
TRBJ1-4,-,TRBV5-1,-,CASSLGGEGTKLFF,TGCGCCAGCAGCTTGGGCGGGGAGGGCACAAAACTGTTTTTT
TRBJ1-4,once,TRBV2,-,CASSEDRVLNEKLFF,TGTGCCAGCAGTGAAGATCGGGTCCTTAATGAAAAACTGTTTTTT
TRBJ2-5,few,TRBV30,-,CAWIVGETQYF,TGTGCCTGGATTGTCGGGGAGACCCAGTACTTC
TRBJ1-2,-,TRBV7-2,-,CASSGFRRGPHGYTF,TGTGCCAGCAGCGGGTTTCGGCGGGGCCCTCATGGCTACACCTTC
TRBJ2-1,-,TRBV9,TRBD2,CASRAGLAGDEQFF,TGTGCCAGCAGAGCGGGACTAGCGGGAGATGAGCAGTTCTTC
TRBJ1-1,-,TRBV29-1,-,CSVTNSNTEAFF,TGCAGCGTAACCAACTCGAACACTGAAGCTTTCTTT